The 24 T cell receptor beta chains below come from one sample, sequenced in a study of T cell repertoires in cytomegalovirus infection. In TCRdb, the reads were re-called with MiXCR into one record per CDR3 protein. The sample lists 380,000 or so distinct CDR3 sequences, roughly a third occurring once. These receptors are not linked to any known antigen. Here the sequenced sample was cultured PBMCs, taken from culture after CMV antigen stimulation. The receptor source for this set is a human donor in good health (CMV status not recorded). Some clones in this sample may be carry-over from other donors' samples.

J is TRBJ2-7 and V is TRBV6-1; 8 bases map to TRBD1. V was clipped by 5 bases and J by 0 bases; unmatched bases: 3. CDR1 is MNHNS, CDR2 SASEGT, per germline. The CDR3 length is 14 residues. This CDR3 reads CASSRQGYSYEQYV. For the CDR3, the DNA is TGTGCCAGCAGTCGACAGGGGTACTCCTACGAGCAGTACGTC.

The rearrangement links TRBV7-8 to TRBJ2-5; TRBD2 matches 13 bases. CDR3 length: 16 amino acids. The V segment lost 5 bases and the J segment 4 bases; nucleotides outside the gene matches: 7. Germline V gives CDR1 SGHVS, CDR2 FQNEAQ. As DNA, the CDR3 is TGTGCCAGCAGCCCAATACTAGCGGGAGGGCTAGAGACCCAGTACTTC. Its protein product is CASSPILAGGLETQYF. The full variable domain, completed using reference TRBV7-8 and TRBJ2-5, is GAGVSQSPRYKVAKRGQDVALRCDPISGHVSLFWYQQALGQGPEFLTYFQNEAQLDKSGLPSDRFFAERPEGSVSTLKIQRTQQEDSAVYLCASSPILAGGLETQYFGPGTRLLVL.

At least ten counts were recorded for this clonotype. The gene calls are TRBV7-6 and TRBJ2-2; D might be TRBD2 (6 bases). Trimming took 5 bases from V and 3 from J, leaving 10 bases between them. The germline V gene has CDR1 SGHVS and CDR2 FNYEAQ. The length of the CDR3 is 14 residues. CDR3 coding DNA: TGTGCCAGCAGCCTTCTAGCGCACACCGGGGAGCTGTTTTTT. Protein: CASSLLAHTGELFF. The complete variable domain, with remaining parts taken from reference TRBV7-6 and TRBJ2-2, reads GAGVSQSPRYKVTKRGQDVALRCDPISGHVSLYWYRQALGQGPEFLTYFNYEAQQDKSGLPNDRFSAERPEGSISTLTIQRTEQRDSAMYRCASSLLAHTGELFFGEGSRLTVL.

This clonotype was seen more than once but under ten times. The chain has TRBV7-2 and TRBJ2-2, with a tentative D call TRBD1 (6 bases). The V end lost 3 bases, the J end lost 3 bases, and 11 bases lay between the germline ends. CDR3 length: 15 amino acids. Per the germline V gene, CDR1 is SGHTA and CDR2 is FQGNSA. CDR3 coding DNA: TGTGCCAGCAGCTTCGACCGGACAGACACCGGGGAGCTGTTTTTT. This codes for CASSFDRTDTGELFF.

The genes are TRBV7-2 and TRBJ2-5; 11 bases line up with TRBD1. Germline V CDR1 and CDR2: SGHTA, FQGNSA. This CDR3 spans 17 amino acids. The junction had 8 bases not matched to a gene; V was cut back by 5 bases and J by 0 bases. As DNA, the CDR3 is TGTGCCAGCAGCCGGACAGGGGGCGCCCGGTACCAAGAGACCCAGTACTTC. Translated, it gives CASSRTGGARYQETQYF.

This clonotype was seen only a few times. CDR3 sequence reads: CASTSRRAAGALLAGYTF. As DNA, the CDR3 is TGTGCCAGCACCTCACGACGTGCCGCAGGGGCGCTTCTTGCTGGCTACACCTTC. The rearrangement joins TRBV6-5 to TRBJ1-2; D possibly corresponds to TRBD1 (6 bases). This CDR3 is built from 18 residues. Germline V lookup: CDR1 MNHEY, CDR2 SVGAGI. The germline V and J ends were trimmed by 7 bases and 7 bases, with 31 bases remaining between them.

This clonotype was detected ten times or more. This chain uses TRBV7-2 with TRBJ2-6, with D tentatively TRBD1 (5 bases). The CDR3 length is 15 residues. Germline V lookup: CDR1 SGHTA, CDR2 FQGNSA. Trimming cost V 5 bases and J 0 bases, with 8 bases left between them. CDR3 DNA: TGTGCCAGCAGCAGGACACCCTCTGGGGCCAACGTCCTGACTTTC. As protein: CASSRTPSGANVLTF. Filled out from reference TRBV7-2 and TRBJ2-6, the complete variable domain reads GAGVSQSPSNKVTEKGKDVELRCDPISGHTALYWYRQSLGQGLEFLIYFQGNSAPDKSGLPSDRFSAERTGGSVSTLTIQRTQQEDSAVYLCASSRTPSGANVLTFGAGSRLTVL.

The gene calls are TRBV6-2 or TRBV6-3 and TRBJ2-1, with 8 bases aligning to TRBD2. The V segment lost 5 bases and the J segment 7 bases; nucleotides outside the gene matches: 1. The CDR3 sequence is 12 residues long. Per the germline V gene, CDR1 is MNHEY and CDR2 is SVGEGT. The CDR3 is CASSIAGNEQFF. CDR3 nucleotides: TGTGCCAGCAGTATAGCGGGAAATGAGCAGTTCTTC.

This clonotype has at least ten counts. The chain has TRBV7-8 and TRBJ2-1; 13 nucleotides agree with TRBD2. The germline CDR1 and CDR2 sequences are SGHVS and FQNEAQ. J was trimmed by 7 bases and V by 5 bases; bases with no gene match: 5. CDR3 length: 15 residues. As DNA, the CDR3 is TGTGCCAGCAGCCCGTGGACTAGCGGGAGTAATGAGCAGTTCTTC. Translation: CASSPWTSGSNEQFF.

This clonotype was seen a handful of times. The rearrangement joins TRBV7-2 to TRBJ2-7; D may be TRBD2 (6 bases). From germline, CDR1 is SGHTA and CDR2 FQGNSA. There are 14 residues in the CDR3. The V end was cut by 3 bases, the J end by 2 bases, with 11 bases between. The CDR3 is CASSLTRGPYEQYF. CDR3 sequence (DNA): TGTGCCAGCAGCTTGACGCGGGGCCCCTACGAGCAGTACTTC.

The gene calls are TRBV4-1 and TRBJ2-7; 7 bases match TRBD2. Germline loops: CDR1 MGHRA, CDR2 YSYEKL. The CDR3 spans 17 residues. V was clipped by 4 bases and J by 2 bases; unmatched bases: 14. CDR3 in amino acids: CASSLFGGLKHTYEQYF. CDR3 DNA: TGCGCCAGCAGCCTATTCGGGGGGTTGAAGCACACCTACGAGCAGTACTTC.

CDR3 in amino acids: CATRFLSNTEAFF. The CDR3 DNA sequence: TGTGCCACCCGATTTCTTTCTAACACTGAAGCTTTCTTT. This chain links TRBV15 with TRBJ1-1, with D uncertain. Trimming took 8 bases from V and 2 from J, leaving 12 bases between them. This CDR3 spans 13 amino acids. Germline CDR1 reads LNHNV; CDR2 reads YYDKDF (reference sequence).

This chain connects TRBV7-9 to TRBJ1-5, with 9 bases identical to TRBD1. The germline V gene encodes CDR1 SEHNR and CDR2 FQNEAQ (reference sequence). J lost 7 bases, V lost 5 bases, and 9 bases had no gene match. The CDR3 spans 15 residues. CDR3 in amino acids: CASSRTGGAGQPQHF. CDR3 sequence (DNA): TGTGCCAGCAGCCGTACAGGGGGCGCCGGGCAGCCCCAGCATTTT.

The genes are TRBV4-1 and TRBJ2-1; 7 bases line up with TRBD1. Germline CDR1 MGHRA, CDR2 YSYEKL. Losses at the gene ends were 6 bases for V and 5 bases for J; bases not matched to a gene: 16. The CDR3 covers 17 residues. CDR3 DNA sequence: TGCGCCAGCAGGGACAAGGAAAGGGGGCCACCTAACAATGAGCAGTTCTTC. Translating gives CASRDKERGPPNNEQFF.

The chain links TRBV15 to TRBJ2-2, with 7 bases fitting TRBD2. The CDR3 totals 16 residues. J gave up 0 bases and V 1 base, and 2 bases lay outside the gene matches. From germline, CDR1 is LNHNV and CDR2 YYDKDF (reference sequence). The CDR3: CATSRVAGANTGELFF. The DNA for the CDR3 is TGTGCCACCAGCAGAGTGGCGGGAGCGAACACCGGGGAGCTGTTTTTT.

J is TRBJ2-1 and V is TRBV18; TRBD1 matches 11 bases. Germline V gene data show CDR1 as KGHSH and CDR2 as LQKENI. The CDR3 extends over 15 amino acids. V dropped 6 bases and J dropped 5; count of bases not matched to a gene: 6. The CDR3 here is CASSTGTGGNNEQFF. The CDR3 nucleotides are TGTGCCAGCTCTACCGGGACAGGGGGAAACAATGAGCAGTTCTTC.

This clonotype was counted a few times. V is TRBV19 and J is TRBJ1-1, with D perhaps TRBD1 (5 bases). This CDR3 spans 15 amino acids. The germline V gene encodes CDR1 LNHDA and CDR2 SQIVND (reference sequence). The ends were cut back, 3 bases at V and 10 bases at J, with 21 bases in the middle. The CDR3 DNA reads TGTGCCAGTAGTATTACGTTTACAGGAGCGAACAGAGCTTTCTTT. Residues: CASSITFTGANRAFF.

This clonotype was picked up a small number of times. The genes are TRBV6-2 or TRBV6-3 and TRBJ2-7; TRBD1 matches 9 bases. This CDR3 has 15 amino acids. In germline, CDR1 is MNHEY, CDR2 SVGEGT. Trimming at V came to 5 bases and at J to 3 bases, leaving 8 bases not matched to a gene. CDR3 amino acids: CASSAPGQGRYEQYF. The CDR3 DNA follows: TGTGCCAGCAGTGCACCGGGACAGGGTCGCTACGAGCAGTACTTC.

The chain joins TRBV19 to TRBJ2-1; 11 bases map to TRBD2. V trimming: 9 bases; J trimming: 7 bases; junction bases outside the gene matches: 8. The CDR3 totals 14 residues. CDR1 and CDR2 (germline): LNHDA, SQIVND (reference sequence). The CDR3 sequence: CARRLAGLGNEQFF. The CDR3 DNA reads TGTGCCAGGAGACTAGCGGGACTGGGGAATGAGCAGTTCTTC.

The table lists this clonotype with a few counts. V is TRBV7-9 and J is TRBJ1-1, with 7 bases lining up with TRBD1. After removal of 5 bases from V and 4 bases from J, the junction contained 7 bases not matched to a gene. The CDR3 runs 14 residues. Germline V gene lookup returns CDR1 SEHNR and CDR2 FQNEAQ (reference sequence). CDR3: CASSLTTGLTEAFF. CDR3 DNA sequence: TGTGCCAGCAGCCTCACGACAGGGCTCACTGAAGCTTTCTTT.

This clonotype was seen only a few times. CDR3 loop: CASRRPHRSNQPQHF. In DNA, the CDR3 is TGTGCCAGCAGGCGGCCTCACCGTAGCAATCAGCCCCAGCATTTT. The J gene is TRBJ1-5, the V gene TRBV6-5, with D uncertain. The CDR3 is 15 residues long. V dropped 6 bases and J dropped 0 bases, with 12 bases sitting between them. The germline gives CDR1 MNHEY, CDR2 SVGAGI.

The V gene is TRBV9, the J gene TRBJ2-1; 10 bases map to TRBD1. The length of the CDR3 is 14 residues. In germline, CDR1 is SGDLS, CDR2 YYNGEE. The V segment lost 1 base and the J segment 9 bases; nucleotides outside the gene matches: 4. CDR3 residues: CASSVWGQGTEQFF. For the CDR3, the DNA is TGTGCCAGCAGCGTATGGGGACAGGGGACTGAGCAGTTCTTC.

Written as DNA, the CDR3 is TGTGCCAGCAGTTACCCATTAACAGGGCTGAACACCGGGGAGCTGTTTTTT. It is translated as CASSYPLTGLNTGELFF. This sequence joins TRBV6-1 and TRBJ2-2; tentative D call: TRBD1 (6 bases). The V end was cut by 5 bases, the J end by 1 base, with 17 bases between. Germline V gene sequence: CDR1 MNHNS, CDR2 SASEGT. The CDR3 is 17 amino acids.

The gene calls are TRBV7-9 and TRBJ2-7; 7 positions agree with TRBD2. Losses at the gene ends were 4 bases for V and 4 bases for J; bases not matched to a gene: 10. The CDR3 is made up of 15 amino acids. Germline CDR1 and CDR2: SEHNR and FQNEAQ (reference sequence). The CDR3 region is CASSSGRQGGYEQYF. In DNA form, the CDR3 reads TGTGCCAGCAGCTCAGGTCGGCAGGGAGGGTACGAGCAGTACTTC.